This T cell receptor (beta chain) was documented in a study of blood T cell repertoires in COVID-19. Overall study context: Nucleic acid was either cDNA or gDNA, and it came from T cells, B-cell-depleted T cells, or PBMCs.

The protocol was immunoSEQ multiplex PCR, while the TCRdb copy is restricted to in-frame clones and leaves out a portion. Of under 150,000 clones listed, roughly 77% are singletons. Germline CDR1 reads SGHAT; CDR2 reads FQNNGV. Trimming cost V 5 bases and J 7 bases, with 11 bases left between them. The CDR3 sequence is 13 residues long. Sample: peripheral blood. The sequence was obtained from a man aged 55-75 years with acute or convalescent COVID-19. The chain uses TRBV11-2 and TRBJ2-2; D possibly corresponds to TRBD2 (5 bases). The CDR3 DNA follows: TGTGCCAGCAGCCTTAGCGCCAGCGGGGAGCTGTTTTTT. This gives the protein CASSLSASGELFF.